The rows below give T cell receptor beta chains drawn from one sample of a study of T cells in Graves' hyperthyroidism and ophthalmopathy. Via MiXCR, TCRdb re-called the multiplex PCR reads, giving one row per CDR3 protein. The sample shows hundreds of thousands of distinct CDR3 sequences, approximately 44% of them seen only once. The sequenced sample was peripheral blood or thyroid tissue (not recorded which). The receptors were sampled from a woman younger than 35 with Graves' hyperthyroidism. CDR3s include the opening cysteine and the closing phenylalanine or tryptophan. D genes are given only for firm matches. Clone size is stated in some rows and not others, as once, few, many or a class when expanded.

v_call,clone_size,j_call,d_call,cdr3_nt,cdr3_aa
TRBV7-8,many,TRBJ1-1,.,TGTGCCAGCAGCTGGGTTCGCAGGGAGGGGGGCACTGAAGCTTTCTTT,CASSWVRREGGTEAFF
TRBV9,.,TRBJ2-5,TRBD2,TGTGCCAGCAGCCGTAGCGGGAGTATGGAGACCCAGTACTTC,CASSRSGSMETQYF
TRBV10-3,.,TRBJ1-1,TRBD1,TGTGCCATCAGTTCCCGGGACAGGGGGCGCGCAGACACTGAAGCTTTCTTT,CAISSRDRGRADTEAFF
TRBV20-1,.,TRBJ2-7,TRBD2,TGCAGTGCTAGAGAATTAGCGGGAGACCACGAGCAGTACTTC,CSARELAGDHEQYF
TRBV29-1,.,TRBJ1-2,.,TGCAGCGCCGCGCCCGGACAGAAGAACTATGGCTACACCTTC,CSAAPGQKNYGYTF
TRBV24-1,many,TRBJ2-2,.,TGTGCCACCAGTGCCGTTGGGCAGATGAACACCGGGGAGCTGTTTTTT,CATSAVGQMNTGELFF
TRBV2,many,TRBJ1-2,.,TGTGCCAGCAGTGAAGGTATGGCCTATGGCTACACCTTC,CASSEGMAYGYTF
TRBV10-3,.,TRBJ2-2,.,TGTGCCTGGAGTGTAGGGGTTAAGAGAACCGGGGAGCTGTTTTTT,CAWSVGVKRTGELFF
TRBV25-1,.,TRBJ1-6,.,TGTGCCAGCAGTGAATTAGGCCTGGGGAATTCACCCCTCCACTTT,CASSELGLGNSPLHF
TRBV12-3/TRBV12-4,.,TRBJ1-1,.,TGTGCCAGCAGTTTAGAACTTGGTTCGGACACTGAAGCTTTCTTT,CASSLELGSDTEAFF
TRBV10-2,many,TRBJ1-6,.,TGCGCCAGCAGTGATAGCGGTAATTCACCCCTCCACTTT,CASSDSGNSPLHF
TRBV2,few,TRBJ1-5,.,TGTGCCAGCAGAACAGAATTCAATCAGCCCCAGCATTTT,CASRTEFNQPQHF
TRBV7-3,.,TRBJ2-7,.,TGTGCCAGCAGCTTCGGGACGGGCGACGAGCAGTACTTC,CASSFGTGDEQYF
TRBV2,few,TRBJ2-5,.,TGTGCCAGCAGCCAAGCTATGGAGACCCAGTACTTC,CASSQAMETQYF
TRBV14,many,TRBJ1-1,.,TGTGCCAGCAGCGCCACGGGGGTTGAAGCTTTCTTT,CASSATGVEAFF
TRBV29-1,many,TRBJ1-1,.,TGCAGCGTTGTGGTGGTGAACACTGAAGCTTTCTTT,CSVVVVNTEAFF
TRBV7-9,few,TRBJ2-6,.,TGTGCCAGCAACGATGAGGGGTCTGGGGCCAACGTCCTGACTTTC,CASNDEGSGANVLTF
TRBV29-1,.,TRBJ2-7,.,TGCAGCGCTAGCCAATCTTTATCCTACGAGCAGTACTTC,CSASQSLSYEQYF
TRBV7-9,many,TRBJ2-5,TRBD1,TGTGCCAGCAGTTTAGGGGGCTTGGAGACCCAGTACTTC,CASSLGGLETQYF
TRBV19,few,TRBJ1-2,.,TGTGCCAGTAGTATTGGGGCGGCTAACTATGGCTACACCTTC,CASSIGAANYGYTF
TRBV29-1,.,TRBJ1-2,TRBD1,TGCATCGGGACAGGGCCTATTTATGGCTACACCTTC,CIGTGPIYGYTF
TRBV29-1,.,TRBJ1-2,.,TGCAGCAGTTCCGATTACAGGGTCCATGGCTACACCTTC,CSSSDYRVHGYTF
TRBV10-3,many,TRBJ2-2,.,TGTGCCATCAGTGACCCCGGGGAGCTGTTTTTT,CAISDPGELFF
TRBV7-2,.,TRBJ1-1,.,TGTGCCAGCAGTGCTGTGGACAGCCCAACGGCTGAAGCTTTCTTT,CASSAVDSPTAEAFF
TRBV7-2,many,TRBJ2-7,TRBD2,TGTGCCAGCAGCGGTTCTAGCGGTGCCTACGAGCAGTACTTC,CASSGSSGAYEQYF
TRBV25-1,.,TRBJ1-6,.,TGTGCCAGCAGCGTGATACAGCGGCCGGGATCACCCCTCCACTTT,CASSVIQRPGSPLHF
TRBV7-2,few,TRBJ1-4,TRBD1,TGTGCCAGCAGCCATGACAGGGAGGGTGAAAAACTGTTTTTT,CASSHDREGEKLFF
TRBV29-1,.,TRBJ1-2,TRBD1,TGCAGCAGTCATGACAGGGACGGTTATGGCTACACCTTC,CSSHDRDGYGYTF
TRBV7-3,few,TRBJ1-1,.,TGTGCCAGCAGTATCTGGGTGGCAGGGAGGTCGACTGAAGCTTTCTTT,CASSIWVAGRSTEAFF
TRBV7-9,many,TRBJ2-5,TRBD1,TGTGCCAGCAGCTGGACAGGAGCGTCGGAGACCCAGTACTTC,CASSWTGASETQYF
TRBV25-1,.,TRBJ2-5,.,TGTGCCAGCAGTACCTCAGGGGGCGGGGGAGAGACCCAGTACTTC,CASSTSGGGGETQYF
TRBV29-1,.,TRBJ1-1,.,TGCAGCGCTATAAATCCAGGGAACACTGAAGCTTTCTTT,CSAINPGNTEAFF
TRBV2,once,TRBJ1-6,.,TGTGCCAGCAGCGTAGACGTGGATTCACCCCTCCACTTT,CASSVDVDSPLHF
TRBV7-6,.,TRBJ1-5,.,TGTGCCAGCAGCACAGGGACATATAGCAATCAGCCCCAGCATTTT,CASSTGTYSNQPQHF
TRBV19,once,TRBJ1-5,.,TGTGTCAGTACCCCCTTTGTAGAGGGGGGGCAGCCCCAGCATTTT,CVSTPFVEGGQPQHF
TRBV6-6,many,TRBJ1-1,.,TGTGCCAGCAGGGAGCAGGGGTACACTGAAGCTTTCTTT,CASREQGYTEAFF